These 30 T cell receptor beta chains share one sample of origin, sequenced in a study of lymphopenia after photon versus proton radiotherapy. Sequencing used immunoSEQ multiplex PCR; TCRdb keeps in-frame clones, though not all of them. The data contain about 45,000 clones, around 86% of them singletons. The input for sequencing was peripheral blood, taken from a patient treated with photon-based radiotherapy. These receptors came from a man aged 40-49 years with gastric cancer.

This clone appeared a few times. The V gene is TRBV7-2, the J gene TRBJ1-1; D remains unclear. Germline CDR1 is SGHTA and CDR2 is FQGNSA. The V and J ends lost 11 bases and 4 bases respectively, with 17 bases between them. This CDR3 has 13 amino acids. The DNA for the CDR3 is TGTGCCGTGAGAGGGTCCCTCGGCACTGAAGCTTTCTTT. Amino acids: CAVRGSLGTEAFF.

This clone was picked up one time. The CDR3 loop is CASSLGMVTEAFF. CDR3 nucleotide sequence: TGTGCCAGCAGCTTAGGCATGGTTACTGAAGCTTTCTTT. The V gene is TRBV11-1, the J gene TRBJ1-1; D remains ambiguous. Trimming removed 1 base from V and 5 bases from J, with 8 bases in between. This CDR3 region has 13 residues. Germline V gene lookup returns CDR1 SGHAT and CDR2 FQDESV (reference sequence).

The V gene is TRBV7-3, the J gene TRBJ2-7; the match to TRBD2 covers 7 bases. CDR1 is SGHTA, CDR2 FQGTGA, per germline. There are 14 residues in the CDR3. With 5 bases clipped from V and 0 bases from J, the junction kept 4 bases outside the gene matches. CDR3 amino acids: CASSPGTNSYEQYF. The CDR3 DNA follows: TGTGCCAGCAGCCCCGGGACTAACTCCTACGAGCAGTACTTC.

This chain links TRBV25-1 with TRBJ2-7; D remains unclear. The V gene lost 8 bases and the J gene lost 0 bases, with 11 bases spanning the gap. The CDR3 is 13 residues long. Germline CDR1 and CDR2: MGHDK and SYGVNS. The CDR3 DNA reads as TGTGCCAGCTCCTGGGTCAGCTCCTACGAGCAGTACTTC. This translates into CASSWVSSYEQYF.

The rearrangement links TRBV7-8 to TRBJ2-3; the D call may be TRBD1 or TRBD2 (5 bases each). Per the germline V gene, CDR1 is SGHVS and CDR2 is FQNEAQ. The CDR3 loop spans 15 amino acids. Trimming took 4 bases from V and 6 from J, leaving 17 bases between them. CDR3 coding DNA: TGTGCCAGCAGCTGGGGACGGGGTCATGTGGATACGCAGTATTTT. Translated, it gives CASSWGRGHVDTQYF.

The sample holds a few counts of this clone. The chain joins TRBV7-6 to TRBJ2-2; perhaps TRBD2 as D (6 bases). Germline V lookup: CDR1 SGHVS, CDR2 FNYEAQ. CDR3 length equals 15 residues. V lost 2 bases to trimming and J lost 3 bases, with 10 bases between them. CDR3: CASSLTGVDTGELFF. Written as DNA, the CDR3 is TGTGCCAGCAGCTTAACGGGGGTGGACACCGGGGAGCTGTTTTTT.

The V and J genes are TRBV5-6 and TRBJ1-2; TRBD1 agrees at 11 bases. The CDR3 covers 13 residues. Germline V gene sequence: CDR1 SGHDT, CDR2 YYEEEE. Trimming cost V 4 bases and J 4 bases; bases outside gene matches: 0. CDR3 DNA sequence: TGTGCCAGCAGCGGGACAGGGGGCTATGGCTACACCTTC. Encoded protein: CASSGTGGYGYTF.

V usage is TRBV12-5 and J usage is TRBJ1-4; D uncertain. V was shortened by 3 bases and J by 0 bases, with 11 bases between the two germline ends. From germline, CDR1 is LGHNT and CDR2 FRNRAP. The CDR3 has 16 amino acids. CDR3 protein: CASGFRTKATNEKLFF. As DNA, the CDR3 is TGTGCTAGTGGTTTCAGGACGAAGGCAACTAATGAAAAACTGTTTTTT.

The chain has TRBV9 and TRBJ2-7, with 12 bases lining up with TRBD1. CDR3 length: 14 amino acids. CDR1 and CDR2 (germline): SGDLS, YYNGEE. The junction had 7 bases not matched to a gene; V was cut back by 6 bases and J by 6 bases. CDR3 bases: TGTGCCAGCAACCCGGGACAGGGGGCCTTCGAGCAGTACTTC. Translation: CASNPGQGAFEQYF. Full variable domain (missing parts from reference TRBV9 and TRBJ2-7): DSGVTQTPKHLITATGQRVTLRCSPRSGDLSVYWYQQSLDQGLQFLIQYYNGEERAKGNILERFSAQQFPDLHSELNLSSLELGDSALYFCASNPGQGAFEQYFGPGTRLTVT.

This chain links TRBV5-1 with TRBJ1-2; D may be TRBD1 (5 bases). V was clipped by 3 bases and J by 3 bases, with 12 bases between them. The CDR3 covers 14 residues. The germline CDR1 and CDR2 sequences are SGHRS and YFSETQ. The CDR3 loop reads CASSSVGAHYGYTF. The CDR3 DNA reads TGCGCCAGCAGCTCGGTAGGGGCGCACTATGGCTACACCTTC.

The chain links TRBV5-1 to TRBJ2-2; D is perhaps TRBD1 (6 bases). The germline gives CDR1 SGHRS, CDR2 YFSETQ. This CDR3 comprises 16 residues. V gave up 1 base and J gave up 0 bases, with 10 bases separating them. The CDR3 loop reads CASSLTGSANTGELFF. The CDR3 DNA reads TGCGCCAGCAGCTTGACAGGGTCTGCGAACACCGGGGAGCTGTTTTTT.

This rearrangement joins TRBV7-2 to TRBJ2-7; a weak D match, TRBD2 (6 bases). The CDR3 is made up of 13 amino acids. From germline, CDR1 is SGHTA and CDR2 FQGNSA. V was clipped by 5 bases and J by 6 bases, with 14 bases between them. The CDR3 DNA reads as TGTGCCAGCAGCCCACTACCGGGAGCCGAGCAGTACTTC. Amino acids: CASSPLPGAEQYF. Drawing the rest from reference TRBV7-2 and TRBJ2-7, the complete variable domain is GAGVSQSPSNKVTEKGKDVELRCDPISGHTALYWYRQSLGQGLEFLIYFQGNSAPDKSGLPSDRFSAERTGGSVSTLTIQRTQQEDSAVYLCASSPLPGAEQYFGPGTRLTVT.

This clone is labeled as medium-sized. The gene calls are TRBV30 and TRBJ1-1; possibly TRBD1 for D (5 bases). The V end was cut by 0 bases, the J end by 6 bases, with 11 bases between. The CDR3 is made up of 13 amino acids. CDR1 GTSNPN and CDR2 SVGIG come from the germline V gene (reference sequence). Here the CDR3 reads CAWSVQPGAEAFF. The CDR3 DNA reads as TGTGCCTGGAGTGTACAACCGGGGGCTGAAGCTTTCTTT.

CDR3 nucleotide sequence: TGTGCCAGCAGCCATTCAGGGAATGGCTACACCTTC. This translates into CASSHSGNGYTF. V and J are TRBV11-2 and TRBJ1-2; the D gene is possibly TRBD1 (5 bases). CDR1 and CDR2 from the germline V gene are SGHAT and FQNNGV. The CDR3 is 12 residues long. V was shortened by 5 bases and J by 6 bases, with 10 bases between the two germline ends.

The count of this clone is one. The J gene is TRBJ2-3, the V gene TRBV18; the match to TRBD1 covers 8 bases. The CDR3 extends over 15 amino acids. Germline values: CDR1 KGHSH, CDR2 LQKENI. After removal of 3 bases from V and 0 bases from J, the junction contained 2 bases not matched to a gene. The DNA of the CDR3 is TGTGCCAGCTCACCGACAGGGGCTAGCACAGATACGCAGTATTTT. Its protein product is CASSPTGASTDTQYF.

The gene calls are TRBV2 and TRBJ1-3; 11 positions agree with TRBD1. With 8 bases clipped from V and 4 bases from J, the junction kept 7 bases outside the gene matches. The CDR3 contains 15 residues. Germline CDR1 is SNHLY and CDR2 is FYNNEI. As DNA, the CDR3 is TGTGCCAGCGACCCAGGACAGGGGGCAGGAAACACCATATATTTT. Its translation is CASDPGQGAGNTIYF.

The chain has TRBV29-1 and TRBJ2-7; weak D call: TRBD1 (6 bases). Germline CDR1 reads SQVTM; CDR2 reads ANQGSEA. The CDR3 is made up of 14 amino acids. V was trimmed by 6 bases and J by 2 bases, leaving 17 bases between them. In DNA, the CDR3 is TGCAGCGTGACAGGACAGACTAATGCCTACGAGCAGTACTTC. It is translated as CSVTGQTNAYEQYF.

The chain joins TRBV4-2 to TRBJ2-7; D unclear. Trimming took off 2 bases at V and 2 bases at J, with 10 bases between the two ends. Germline V gives CDR1 LGHNA, CDR2 YNFKEQ. CDR3 size: 14 residues. The CDR3 DNA follows: TGTGCCAGCAGCCAATCCCCGACCACCTACGAGCAGTACTTC. Protein: CASSQSPTTYEQYF.

This chain links TRBV15 with TRBJ1-5; no clear D. Germline V CDR1 and CDR2: LNHNV, YYDKDF (reference sequence). V lost 1 base, J lost 3 bases, and 7 bases lay in between. CDR3 length: 14 residues. The CDR3 sequence is CATSRAGDNQPQHF. CDR3 DNA sequence: TGTGCCACCAGCAGAGCTGGGGACAATCAGCCCCAGCATTTT.

V gene TRBV11-2 combines with J gene TRBJ2-5; D is unresolved. Looked up from germline, CDR1 is SGHAT and CDR2 is FQNNGV. Trimming stripped 0 bases from V and 0 bases from J, with 8 bases between. The CDR3 is made up of 15 amino acids. Written as DNA, the CDR3 is TGTGCCAGCAGCTTAGAATACCAGTACCAAGAGACCCAGTACTTC. Translating gives CASSLEYQYQETQYF.

V usage is TRBV7-2 and J usage is TRBJ2-7; 7 bases line up with TRBD1. Germline V gene data show CDR1 as SGHTA and CDR2 as FQGNSA. The CDR3 is made up of 14 amino acids. V lost 5 bases to trimming and J lost 0 bases; unmatched junction nucleotides: 4. CDR3 bases: TGTGCCAGCAGCGGGGCAGGGGGCTCCTACGAGCAGTACTTC. This codes for CASSGAGGSYEQYF.

V gene TRBV6-5 combines with J gene TRBJ1-4; D is perhaps TRBD1 (6 bases). Trimming took 5 bases from V and 7 from J, leaving 17 bases between them. Germline CDR1 MNHEY, CDR2 SVGAGI. This CDR3 has 15 amino acids. The CDR3 is CASSKGRGRGEKLFF. The CDR3 DNA is TGTGCCAGCAGTAAGGGCAGGGGACGGGGTGAAAAACTGTTTTTT.

The chain recombines TRBV5-4 with TRBJ2-5; 8 nucleotides agree with TRBD2. The CDR3 spans 16 residues. The V gene end was trimmed by 3 bases and the J gene end by 0 bases; junction bases not matched to a gene: 7. Germline CDR1 is SGHNT and CDR2 is YYREEE (reference sequence). CDR3 loop: CASSWNSGAHQETQYF. For the CDR3, the DNA is TGTGCCAGCAGCTGGAATAGCGGGGCACACCAAGAGACCCAGTACTTC. The whole variable domain, remainder taken from reference TRBV5-4 and TRBJ2-5, is ETGVTQSPTHLIKTRGQQVTLRCSSQSGHNTVSWYQQALGQGPQFIFQYYREEENGRGNFPPRFSGLQFPNYSSELNVNALELDDSALYLCASSWNSGAHQETQYFGPGTRLLVL.

The chain uses TRBV30 and TRBJ2-3; 9 positions agree with TRBD1. Looked up from germline, CDR1 is GTSNPN and CDR2 is SVGIG (reference sequence). Trimming took 1 base from V and 2 from J; bases not matched to a gene: 16. The length of the CDR3 is 19 residues. CDR3 loop: CAWSGRGTGLRGPTDTQYF. The CDR3 DNA follows: TGTGCCTGGAGTGGCCGGGGGACAGGGTTACGGGGGCCCACAGATACGCAGTATTTT.

The chain uses TRBV6-4 and TRBJ2-2; D is undetermined. V lost 6 bases to trimming and J lost 0 bases, with 11 bases between them. CDR3 length: 15 amino acids. The germline gives CDR1 MRHNA, CDR2 SNTAGT. This chain's CDR3 is CASSPQFANTGELFF. CDR3 DNA sequence: TGTGCCAGCAGCCCGCAATTCGCGAACACCGGGGAGCTGTTTTTT.

This clone was found a few times. This sequence joins TRBV7-3 and TRBJ2-7; TRBD1 is a possible D gene (6 bases). This CDR3 contains 13 residues. V lost 5 bases and J lost 4, with 12 bases in between. Germline CDR1 is SGHTA and CDR2 is FQGTGA. The CDR3, as DNA: TGTGCCAGCAGCGAACAGGGTGAATACGAGCAGTACTTC. This codes for CASSEQGEYEQYF.

The chain has TRBV29-1 and TRBJ1-1; D unclear. This CDR3 is built from 13 residues. Germline assignment: CDR1 SQVTM and CDR2 ANQGSEA. Trimming took off 4 bases at V and 0 bases at J, with 9 bases between the two ends. DNA of the CDR3: TGCAGCGTTGTGGGAGGGATGAACACTGAAGCTTTCTTT. Translating gives CSVVGGMNTEAFF.

This sequence joins TRBV5-8 and TRBJ1-3; 8 positions agree with TRBD1. CDR3 length equals 14 residues. Germline CDR1 and CDR2: SGHTS and YDEGEE. Unmatched junction bases numbered 5, after V lost 5 bases and J lost 4 bases. The CDR3 protein is CASRVRTGGNTIYF. CDR3 in DNA: TGTGCCAGCAGGGTCCGGACAGGGGGAAACACCATATATTTT.

V usage is TRBV11-1 and J usage is TRBJ1-1; 7 bases are shared with TRBD1. CDR3 length equals 16 residues. J was trimmed by 0 bases and V by 5 bases; bases with no gene match: 9. Germline V gene lookup returns CDR1 SGHAT and CDR2 FQDESV (reference sequence). CDR3 sequence (DNA): TGTGCCAGCAGCGGGGACAGCCCCCTTCTGAACACTGAAGCTTTCTTT. Its protein product is CASSGDSPLLNTEAFF. Using reference TRBV11-1 and TRBJ1-1 for the parts outside the CDR3, the full variable domain is EAEVAQSPRYKITEKSQAVAFWCDPISGHATLYWYRQILGQGPELLVQFQDESVVDDSQLPKDRFSAERLKGVDSTLKIQPAELGDSAMYLCASSGDSPLLNTEAFFGQGTRLTVV.

V is TRBV14 and J is TRBJ2-7; 9 bases align to TRBD1. The germline V gene encodes CDR1 SGHDN and CDR2 FVKESK. There are 15 residues in the CDR3. V trimming: 4 bases; J trimming: 9 bases; junction bases outside the gene matches: 13. CDR3 in amino acids: CASSRGQGYPFGQYF. The DNA for the CDR3 is TGTGCCAGCAGCCGAGGACAGGGGTACCCCTTTGGGCAGTACTTC. Full variable domain (missing parts from reference TRBV14 and TRBJ2-7): EAGVTQFPSHSVIEKGQTVTLRCDPISGHDNLYWYRRVMGKEIKFLLHFVKESKQDESGMPNNRFLAERTGGTYSTLKVQPAELEDSGVYFCASSRGQGYPFGQYFGPGTRLTVT.